Here is one T cell receptor (beta chain) with its context. The antigen is not known. The sample originates from a study of shared clonotypes between healthy human individuals. For the study at large: Each donor's CD8 memory used one plate, CD8 naive two, each CD4 subset three.

The germline V and J ends were trimmed by 4 bases and 4 bases, with 15 bases remaining between them. CDR1 and CDR2 (germline): SGHKS, YYEKEE (reference sequence). The CDR3 runs to 14 residues. CD45RO-negative cells were positively selected for CCR7, leaving out terminally differentiated effector memory CD45RA+ cells. Profiling relied on immunoSEQ multiplex PCR, and the TCRdb table lists in-frame clones only, not all of them. The sample has under 2,000,000 clones; over 85% are singletons. Regarding the study as a whole: Sequencing depth was predicted to influence how clonotypes are shared among donors. Large depth notwithstanding, sorted-subset sequencing proved incomplete by rarefaction.

This clonotype was sampled from a man younger than 35 in good health. Input material: naive CD8+ T cells sorted from blood. The chain uses TRBV5-5 and TRBJ2-7; possible D gene TRBD1, 7 bases. The chain's CDR3 is CASSPETGTYEQYF. For the CDR3, the DNA is TGTGCCAGCAGCCCCGAGACAGGGACTTACGAGCAGTACTTC.